What follows is one T cell receptor beta chain and its context. This record belongs to a study of shared clonotypes between healthy human individuals. Per the authors' pipeline: Junction-only sequences without quality scores came from ImmunoSEQ, so filtering differed. Sequenced by immunoSEQ multiplex PCR; TCRdb stores in-frame clones only, minus some. The V and J calls and clone size were taken over from that table, and D and trimming were inferred from the DNA. The sample includes 2 million to 3 million clones, under 95% of them seen just once. Germline CDR1 SGHVS, CDR2 FQNEAQ. Trimming stripped 4 bases from V and 0 bases from J, with 10 bases between. The CDR3 runs to 15 residues.

This receptor was taken from a man between 18 and 29 years old in good health. Some clones in this sample may be carry-over from other donors' samples. Sequences were obtained from naive CD4+ T cells from PBMCs. Noted subset: CD45RA+ positively selected. The gene calls are TRBV7-8 and TRBJ1-3, with D unclear. The CDR3 loop is CASSSRLNSGNTIYF. The CDR3 DNA follows: TGTGCCAGCAGCTCTCGACTGAACTCTGGAAACACCATATATTTT. The full variable domain, with the rest looked up from reference TRBV7-8 and TRBJ1-3, is GAGVSQSPRYKVAKRGQDVALRCDPISGHVSLFWYQQALGQGPEFLTYFQNEAQLDKSGLPSDRFFAERPEGSVSTLKIQRTQQEDSAVYLCASSSRLNSGNTIYFGEGSWLTVV.